Below, 14 T cell receptor beta chains from the same sample are listed, as sequenced in a study of molecular identifiers for immune sequencing clone quantification. TCRdb independently ran MiXCR on the PCR reads; one entry per CDR3 protein. This repertoire shows about 510,000 distinct CDR3 sequences, approximately 25% found once; its top ten account for around 0.8%. Sequences were obtained from naive CD8+ T cells from blood, with Jurkat cell RNA spiked in. The subset is: FACS-sorted CD8+CD4-CCR7+CD45RA+ naive T cells. The receptors here all came from a human donor in good health. Some libraries in this study had Jurkat cell RNA spiked in.

The J gene is TRBJ1-2, the V gene TRBV4-3; D is possibly TRBD1 (6 bases). The V gene lost 0 bases and the J gene lost 0 bases, with 14 bases spanning the gap. CDR3 length equals 17 residues. CDR1 is LGHNA and CDR2 is YSLEER in the germline V gene. DNA of the CDR3: TGCGCCAGCAGCCAAGATCTGAGGGGGGAAACTAACTATGGCTACACCTTC. As protein: CASSQDLRGETNYGYTF.

This clonotype was seen a handful of times. The rearrangement links TRBV19 to TRBJ2-1, with 9 bases that match TRBD1. The CDR3 spans 14 residues. In germline, CDR1 is LNHDA, CDR2 SQIVND (reference sequence). V shed 5 bases, J shed 7 bases, and the junction held 6 bases outside the gene matches. The CDR3 spells CASSPGTGLNEQFF. CDR3 in DNA: TGTGCCAGTAGTCCCGGGACAGGGTTGAATGAGCAGTTCTTC. The whole variable domain, filled in from reference TRBV19 and TRBJ2-1, reads DGGITQSPKYLFRKEGQNVTLSCEQNLNHDAMYWYRQDPGQGLRLIYYSQIVNDFQKGDIAEGYSVSREKKESFPLTVTSAQKNPTAFYLCASSPGTGLNEQFFGPGTRLTVL.

This rearrangement joins TRBV7-2 to TRBJ2-1, with 8 bases matching TRBD2. CDR3 length: 14 amino acids. CDR1 SGHTA and CDR2 FQGNSA come from the germline V gene. V was pared by 5 bases and J by 7 bases, with 7 bases of the junction left unmatched. This CDR3 reads CASSTPGGQNEQFF. The CDR3 bases are TGTGCCAGCAGCACACCGGGGGGGCAGAATGAGCAGTTCTTC.

This clonotype was picked up a small number of times. The CDR3 sequence is CASGWGLAGANIKETQYF. DNA of the CDR3: TGTGCTAGTGGCTGGGGACTAGCGGGGGCGAATATAAAAGAGACCCAGTACTTC. The chain combines TRBV12-5 with TRBJ2-5, with 14 bases lining up with TRBD2. The germline V gene has CDR1 LGHNT and CDR2 FRNRAP. The CDR3 totals 18 residues. V shed 6 bases, J shed 3 bases, and the junction held 12 bases outside the gene matches. Combining the CDR3 with reference TRBV12-5 and TRBJ2-5 gives the whole variable domain DARVTQTPRHKVTEMGQEVTMRCQPILGHNTVFWYRQTMMQGLELLAYFRNRAPLDDSGMPKDRFSAEMPDATLATLKIQPSEPRDSAVYFCASGWGLAGANIKETQYFGPGTRLLVL.

The CDR3, as DNA: TGCAGTGCTAGAGATCCCCGCGACAGGGTTCGGGACACCGGGGAGCTGTTTTTT. Translating it yields CSARDPRDRVRDTGELFF. This sequence joins TRBV20-1 and TRBJ2-2; TRBD1 matches 7 bases. Germline loops: CDR1 DFQATT, CDR2 SNEGSKA (reference sequence). The CDR3 is 18 amino acids. Germline trimming cut 0 bases from V and 3 bases from J; bases unmatched to any gene: 13.

For this clonotype: Just one base apart from a much larger clone, this may be a read error. The chain combines TRBV4-1 with TRBJ2-5; D may be TRBD2 (6 bases). Germline V gene lookup returns CDR1 MGHRA and CDR2 YSYEKL. This CDR3 comprises 15 residues. The CDR3 protein is CARSQARLVQETQYF. The CDR3 DNA reads as TGCGCCCGCAGCCAAGCCCGACTAGTCCAAGAGACCCAGTACTTC.

About this clonotype itself: A much larger clone sits a single nucleotide away, making a read error possible. V usage is TRBV20-1 and J usage is TRBJ1-5; 8 nucleotides agree with TRBD1. There are 13 residues in the CDR3. Germline CDR1 reads DFQATT; CDR2 reads SNEGSKA (reference sequence). DNA of the CDR3: TGCAGTGCAAGACAGGGGAGCAATCAGCCCCAGCAGTTT. The encoded protein is CSARQGSNQPQQF.

This chain joins TRBV9 and TRBJ1-1; D not certain. The CDR3 has 14 residues. The V gene lost 3 bases and the J gene lost 0 bases, with 9 bases spanning the gap. CDR1 and CDR2 (germline): SGDLS, YYNGEE. The chain's CDR3 is CASSGYVVNTEAFF. The CDR3 nucleotides read TGTGCCAGCAGCGGATACGTTGTGAACACTGAAGCTTTCTTT. Combining the CDR3 with reference TRBV9 and TRBJ1-1 gives the whole variable domain DSGVTQTPKHLITATGQRVTLRCSPRSGDLSVYWYQQSLDQGLQFLIQYYNGEERAKGNILERFSAQQFPDLHSELNLSSLELGDSALYFCASSGYVVNTEAFFGQGTRLTVV.

The sample holds a few counts of this clonotype. The chain carries TRBV6-5 and TRBJ2-3; 8 bases align to TRBD1. CDR3 length: 15 amino acids. Germline CDR1 MNHEY, CDR2 SVGAGI. V lost 6 bases, J lost 5 bases, and 10 bases stayed unmatched. The CDR3 spells CASSPRDRYGDTQYF. Here the CDR3 DNA reads TGTGCCAGCAGCCCCCGGGACAGGTATGGAGATACGCAGTATTTT.

This clonotype turned up a few times. The V and J genes are TRBV10-3 and TRBJ2-3, with 10 nucleotides matching TRBD2. The CDR3 contains 15 residues. J was trimmed by 1 base and V by 3 bases; bases with no gene match: 1. Germline CDR1 ENHRY, CDR2 SYGVKD. In DNA, the CDR3 is TGTGCCATCAGTGAAACTAGCGGGGGCACAGATACGCAGTATTTT. It yields the protein CAISETSGGTDTQYF.

This clonotype was found many times. The chain couples TRBV25-1 to TRBJ2-7, with no clear D. CDR3 size: 13 residues. The germline V gene encodes CDR1 MGHDK and CDR2 SYGVNS. V was cut by 1 base and J by 5 bases, with 9 bases left in between. The CDR3, as DNA: TGTGCCAGCAGTGAATGGGAAACGGACGAGCAGTACTTC. This encodes CASSEWETDEQYF.

A remark on this clonotype: A read error may produce the germline difference seen at one junction end. The chain links TRBV19 to TRBJ1-5; the D gene is possibly TRBD1 (5 bases). The CDR3 is 12 residues long. The germline V gene encodes CDR1 LNHDA and CDR2 SQIVND (reference sequence). CDR3 sequence (DNA): TGTGCCAGTAGGCCAGGGTTCGCGCCCCCGCATTTT. Its translation is CASRPGFAPPHF.

This clonotype was counted only a few times. The chain employs TRBV6-2 or TRBV6-3 and TRBJ1-1; no firm D call. The CDR3 has 13 amino acids. The germline V gene encodes CDR1 MNHEY and CDR2 SVGEGT. V shed 7 bases and J shed 0 bases, with 9 bases lying between them. The CDR3 DNA reads as TGTGCCAGCAATCCTCAGATGAACACTGAAGCTTTCTTT. Translation: CASNPQMNTEAFF.

This clonotype was observed many times. This sequence joins TRBV11-2 and TRBJ1-1; D may be TRBD1 (6 bases). This CDR3 is 16 amino acids long. V lost 0 bases and J lost 5, with 16 bases in between. CDR1 is SGHAT, CDR2 FQNNGV, per germline. CDR3 coding DNA: TGTGCCAGCAGCTTAGATGGGGGGGCAGGGGCAACTGAAGCTTTCTTT. This gives the protein CASSLDGGAGATEAFF.